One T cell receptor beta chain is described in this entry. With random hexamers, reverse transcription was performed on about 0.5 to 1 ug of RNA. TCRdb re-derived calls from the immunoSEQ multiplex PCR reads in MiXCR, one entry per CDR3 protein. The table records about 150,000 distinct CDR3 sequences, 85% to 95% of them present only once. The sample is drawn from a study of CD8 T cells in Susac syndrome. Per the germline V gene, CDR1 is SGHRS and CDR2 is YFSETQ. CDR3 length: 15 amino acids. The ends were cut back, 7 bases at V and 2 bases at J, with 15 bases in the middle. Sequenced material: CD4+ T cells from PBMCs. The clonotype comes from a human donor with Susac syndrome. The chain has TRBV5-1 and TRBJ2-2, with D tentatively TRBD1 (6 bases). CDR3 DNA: TGCGCCAGCTCCGCCGGACAGCACAACACCGGGGAGCTGTTTTTT. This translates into CASSAGQHNTGELFF.